Reported below is one T cell receptor beta chain. Its antigen is currently not known. No per-base quality is available; no much larger clone lies one base away. This sample stems from a study of T cell repertoires in cytomegalovirus infection (dated by TCRdb to about 2019). For the study in its entirety: Donor HLA type was relevant to the analysis, because carriage of CMV infection together with the matching HLA type was indicated by public TCR beta signatures. Here is what the overall study found, with its caveats: Cumulative frequency of public TCR beta family members discriminated carriers of CMV infection plus the relevant HLA type in this cohort and an independent approximately 370-donor cohort. The ex vivo response was dominated by HLA-C-restricted CMV-specific TCR beta clonotypes, and the single most frequent clonotype in two of eight donors was supplied by these HLA-C-restricted clonotypes.

At the junction V is shortened by 7 bases and J by 6 bases, with 15 bases in between. Spanning cysteine to phenylalanine, the CDR3 consists of 13 amino acids. Left in the record is the CDR3 DNA by itself, 39 bases read in frame from the first base. The CDR1 and CDR2 encoded by the germline V gene are SNHLY and FYNNEI. Sequencing instrument: Illumina HiSeq 1500. The public reads were reprocessed in TCRdb via fastp at Q25 and MiXCR, keeping in-frame beta chains. Every CDR3 protein is listed once, alongside the most common genes and DNA of its rows. A total of some 400,000 distinct CDR3 sequences appear in this sample, about a sixth of them only once. The top ten clonotypes cover approximately 8% of the sample.

This TCR came from a human donor in good health (CMV status not recorded). Some clones in this sample may be carry-over from other donors' samples. The source material was PBMCs. The chain is made from TRBV2 and TRBJ1-1; the D gene lacks a confident call. The DNA sequence is TGTGCCAGCAAAGAACGGAATAGACCTGAAGCTTTCTTT. This is translated as CASKERNRPEAFF.